A selection of T cell receptor beta chains follows, all from one sample in a study of T cell responses to AZD1222 COVID-19 vaccine. Sequencing was performed with immunoSEQ multiplex PCR; in TCRdb, only in-frame clones are kept and a portion is missing. The sample includes approximately 80,000 clones, less than 95% seen only once; the top ten take about 3.5%. This sample comprised peripheral blood, obtained 28 days after the second AZD1222 dose. Every receptor here comes from an adult who received the AZD1222 COVID-19 vaccine. Both conserved end residues are part of each CDR3. Fields, in order: V gene, D gene, J gene, clone size, CDR3 DNA, CDR3 protein. D genes are given only for firm matches. Rows may omit the clone size; those that give it use once, few, many or a size class.

>TRBV11-2|.|TRBJ2-1|.
TGTGCCAGCAGCTGGCGGAATGAGCAGTTCTTC
CASSWRNEQFF
>TRBV5-1|.|TRBJ1-1|once
TGCGCCAGCAGCTTGGGGATATCGAACACTGAAGCTTTCTTT
CASSLGISNTEAFF
>TRBV3-1/TRBV3-2|.|TRBJ1-2|once
TGTGCCAGCAGCCAAGAGGACACCAATGGCTACACCTTC
CASSQEDTNGYTF
>TRBV12-3/TRBV12-4|.|TRBJ2-7|.
TGTGCCAGCAGTGTACAGAGCCCCTACGAGCAGTACTTC
CASSVQSPYEQYF
>TRBV5-4|.|TRBJ2-6|.
TGTGCCAGCAGCTTGTATAGGGTGGCCAACGTCCTGACTTTC
CASSLYRVANVLTF
>TRBV13|TRBD2|TRBJ2-5|.
TGTGCCAGCAGCACCCGGACTAGCGGGGACTGGGGGTACCAAGAGACCCAGTACTTC
CASSTRTSGDWGYQETQYF
>TRBV6-6|TRBD1|TRBJ1-6|.
TGTGCCAGCAGGGGGACAGGGAATTCACCCCTCCACTTT
CASRGTGNSPLHF
>TRBV9|.|TRBJ2-7|few
TGTGCCAGCAGCGTAGTGGATAAGTCGGAGCAGTACTTC
CASSVVDKSEQYF
>TRBV6-2/TRBV6-3|TRBD1|TRBJ2-7|.
TGTGCCAGCAGTTACCGCTCTAACAGGGGAAGGAGCCACGAGCAGTACTTC
CASSYRSNRGRSHEQYF
>TRBV4-2|.|TRBJ2-3|.
TGTGCCAGCAGCCAAGAGCCCGCGGCGGGATCGGCAGATACGCAGTATTTT
CASSQEPAAGSADTQYF
>TRBV3-1/TRBV3-2|.|TRBJ1-3|.
TGTGCCAGCAGCCAAAAAAGACAGACTGGAAACACCATATATTTT
CASSQKRQTGNTIYF
>TRBV6-4|.|TRBJ2-3|.
TGTGCCAGCAGTGACTCGGCTAGCACAGATACGCAGTATTTT
CASSDSASTDTQYF
>TRBV2|.|TRBJ1-1|.
TGTGCCAGCACCCCCATTAGACAGGACAACACTGAAGCTTTCTTT
CASTPIRQDNTEAFF
>TRBV5-4|TRBD1|TRBJ1-4|.
TGTGCCAGCAGCTTGGAACAGGGGGGTCACGAAAAACTGTTTTTT
CASSLEQGGHEKLFF
>TRBV10-3|TRBD1|TRBJ1-5|.
TGTGCCATCAGTGAAGAGGGGGCACGTCAGCCCCAGCATTTT
CAISEEGARQPQHF
>TRBV28|TRBD1|TRBJ2-7|.
TGTGCCAGCAGTGATGAAGACAGGGCCACCTACGAGCAGTACTTC
CASSDEDRATYEQYF
>TRBV5-4|TRBD1|TRBJ1-1|.
TGTGCCAGCAGCCCACCGGGACAGCTTTTGAACACTGAAGCTTTCTTT
CASSPPGQLLNTEAFF
>TRBV19|.|TRBJ2-1|.
TGTGCCAGTAGTATGTCGACCCCGTACAATGAGCAGTTCTTC
CASSMSTPYNEQFF
>TRBV25-1|.|TRBJ2-7|.
TGTGCCAGCAGCCCACCGACAGGCTACGAGCAGTACTTC
CASSPPTGYEQYF
>TRBV6-1|.|TRBJ2-7|.
TGTGCCAGCAGGTATGACAGCGAGCAGTACTTC
CASRYDSEQYF
>TRBV5-1|.|TRBJ2-1|.
TGCGCCAGCAGCTTGGGCACCGGGGGCAATGAGCAGTTCTTC
CASSLGTGGNEQFF
>TRBV6-5|.|TRBJ1-1|.
TGTGCCAGCAGTCCCCGTTCGAACACTGAAGCTTTCTTT
CASSPRSNTEAFF
>TRBV9|.|TRBJ1-6|.
TGTGCCAGCAGCGTAGGACAAATCGGGCAGTCACCCCTCCACTTT
CASSVGQIGQSPLHF
>TRBV23-1|.|TRBJ1-1|.
TGCGCCACCACGAGTATCGCTGAAGCTTTCTTT
CATTSIAEAFF
>TRBV19|.|TRBJ2-3|.
TGTGCCAGTAGTTTGCCTACCACAGATACGCAGTATTTT
CASSLPTTDTQYF
>TRBV6-5|TRBD2|TRBJ2-1|.
TGTGCCAGCAGGGGGGCCGGACTAGCCAACAATGAGCAGTTCTTC
CASRGAGLANNEQFF
>TRBV5-4|TRBD2|TRBJ2-3|.
TGTGCCAGCAGCGGAGGACTAGCGGCTAGCACAGATACGCAGTATTTT
CASSGGLAASTDTQYF
>TRBV2|.|TRBJ1-4|once
TGTGCCAGCAGTGTAGGCAGCCCTAATGAAAAACTGTTTTTT
CASSVGSPNEKLFF
>TRBV7-3|.|TRBJ2-1|.
TGTGCCAGCAGCCCCCCACTGCCGGGTGAGCAGTTCTTC
CASSPPLPGEQFF
>TRBV7-3|.|TRBJ1-2|.
TGTGCCAGCAGCTTAGACGGGGACTATGGCTACACCTTC
CASSLDGDYGYTF
>TRBV7-2|TRBD2|TRBJ2-3|.
TGTGCCAGCAGCCAGGGGGTAGCGGGAGTGGGAGATACGCAGTATTTT
CASSQGVAGVGDTQYF
>TRBV11-3|.|TRBJ2-7|.
TGTGCCAGCAGCAAAGATCAAGGAGGTACGGCGCAGTACTTC
CASSKDQGGTAQYF
>TRBV6-5|.|TRBJ2-2|.
TGTGCCAGCATTTTCGGCGTTGGATACACCGGGGAGCTGTTTTTT
CASIFGVGYTGELFF
>TRBV24-1|.|TRBJ1-2|.
TGTGCCACCAGTGATTCACGGACGAACTATGGCTACACCTTC
CATSDSRTNYGYTF
>TRBV6-1|TRBD1|TRBJ1-2|.
TGTGCCAGCAGTGACCCCGGACAGGAGGTCGGCTACACCTTC
CASSDPGQEVGYTF
>TRBV9|.|TRBJ1-1|.
TGTGCCAGCAGCGTAGAAGGTAGAGGGTGGACTGAAGCTTTCTTT
CASSVEGRGWTEAFF
>TRBV6-1|.|TRBJ1-6|.
TGTGCCGGGGGGGGAGCCTTCGGAGGGGCTCTCCACTTT
CAGGGAFGGALHF
>TRBV12-3/TRBV12-4|.|TRBJ2-3|.
TGTGCCAGCAGCACCGAGGGTCTGGATACGCAGTATTTT
CASSTEGLDTQYF
>TRBV5-8|TRBD1|TRBJ1-5|.
TGTGCCAGCAGCATCCGACAGGGTACCACGGTGGATCAGCCCCAGCATTTT
CASSIRQGTTVDQPQHF
>TRBV14|.|TRBJ2-7|.
TGTGCCAGCAGCCAGATGTCCCGGACAGTGTACTTC
CASSQMSRTVYF
>TRBV3-1/TRBV3-2|TRBD2|TRBJ2-2|.
TGTGCCAGCAGCATTAGCGGGGGGGCCCCCGGGGAGCTGTTTTTT
CASSISGGAPGELFF
>TRBV5-4|.|TRBJ1-1|.
TGTGCCAGCACCAGAGATCTCAAGGGGAACACTGAAGCTTTCTTT
CASTRDLKGNTEAFF
>TRBV11-3|.|TRBJ2-1|once
TGTGCCAGCAGCTTAGGGGGGAGGAACAATGAGCAGTTCTTC
CASSLGGRNNEQFF
>TRBV6-5|.|TRBJ1-1|once
TGTGCCAGCACCTTACTTCGGAACACTGAAGCTTTCTTT
CASTLLRNTEAFF
>TRBV7-2|TRBD2|TRBJ2-7|.
TGTGCCAGCAGCCACCGGGCTAGCGGGGTCTACGAGCAGTACTTC
CASSHRASGVYEQYF
>TRBV4-2|.|TRBJ1-3|once
TGTGCCAGCAGCCAAGATTTGACCGGCAGTTCTGGAAACACCATATATTTT
CASSQDLTGSSGNTIYF
>TRBV21-1|.|TRBJ1-1|.
TGTGCCAACACGAACACTGAAGCTTTCTTT
CANTNTEAFF
>TRBV7-2|TRBD2|TRBJ2-7|few
TGTGCCAGCAGCTTATATAATAGCGGGTCAGGCTCCTACGAGCAGTACTTC
CASSLYNSGSGSYEQYF
>TRBV6-5|.|TRBJ2-7|once
TGTGCCAGCCTTGCCCCCGCAGGCTACGAGCAGTACTTC
CASLAPAGYEQYF